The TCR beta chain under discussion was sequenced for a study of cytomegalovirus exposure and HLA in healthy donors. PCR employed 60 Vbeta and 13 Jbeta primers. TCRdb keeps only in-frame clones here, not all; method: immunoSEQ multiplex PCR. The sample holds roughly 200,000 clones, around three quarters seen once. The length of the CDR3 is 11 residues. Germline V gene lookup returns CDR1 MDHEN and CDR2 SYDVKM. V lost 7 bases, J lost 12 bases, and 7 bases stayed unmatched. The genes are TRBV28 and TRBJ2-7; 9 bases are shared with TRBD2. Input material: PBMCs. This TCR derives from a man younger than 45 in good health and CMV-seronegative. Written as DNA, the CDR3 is TGTGCCAGCATATCTAGCGGGAAACTGTACTTC. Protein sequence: CASISSGKLYF.